This TCR beta chain was captured in a study of shared clonotypes between healthy human individuals. Data came from immunoSEQ multiplex PCR; TCRdb stores just in-frame clones and leaves some out. The repertoire holds about 340,000 clones, with 73% as singletons. Germline V gives CDR1 SGHTA, CDR2 FQGNSA. This CDR3 spans 15 amino acids. J was trimmed by 4 bases and V by 4 bases; bases with no gene match: 5. The sequencing input was memory CD4+ T cells sorted from blood. The subset is: CD45RA-negative fraction. The sequence came from a man in his thirties or forties in good health. The genes are TRBV7-2 and TRBJ2-1; 9 positions match TRBD2. For the CDR3, the DNA is TGTGCCAGCAGCTCAACTAGCGGGTGGTACAATGAGCAGTTCTTC. Encoded protein: CASSSTSGWYNEQFF.